Presented here are 25 T cell receptor beta chains from one specimen sequenced in a study of blood T cell repertoires in COVID-19. Profiling relied on immunoSEQ multiplex PCR, and the TCRdb table lists in-frame clones only, not all of them. Of approximately 140,000 clones detected, more than 75% appear once; the ten largest clones hold around 6.5%. The sample consisted of peripheral blood. The receptors stem from a man at least 80 years old with acute or convalescent COVID-19.

The CDR3 nucleotides are TGTGCCAGCACCTATGGCGGCGGGGGTGGACTTAGTGAGCAGTTCTTC. It yields the protein CASTYGGGGGLSEQFF. This chain uses TRBV28 with TRBJ2-1; 7 positions match TRBD2. Germline lookup yields CDR1 MDHEN and CDR2 SYDVKM. Losses at the gene ends were 7 bases for V and 9 bases for J; bases not matched to a gene: 18. The CDR3 has 16 residues.

The CDR3 nucleotides read TGTGCCAGCAGCTTGCTCGGACTAAATTCACCCCTCCACTTT. Translating gives CASSLLGLNSPLHF. V is TRBV5-8 and J is TRBJ1-6; D gene ambiguous. The germline gives CDR1 SGHTS, CDR2 YDEGEE. The CDR3 contains 14 residues. V was clipped by 1 base and J by 7 bases, with 9 bases between them.

The count of this clone is one. The rearrangement uses TRBV29-1 and TRBJ2-1; no reliable D call. The V gene's germline CDR1 is SQVTM and CDR2 ANQGSEA. V lost 7 bases and J 9 bases, leaving 13 bases between the germline ends. The CDR3 runs to 11 residues. In nucleotides, the CDR3 is TGCAGCGGCGACTTGTTAGGTGAGCAGTTCTTC. Its protein is CSGDLLGEQFF.

The V gene is TRBV27, the J gene TRBJ2-2, with TRBD2 matching over 14 bases. V shed 5 bases, J shed 9 bases, and the junction held 5 bases outside the gene matches. Germline V gene lookup returns CDR1 MNHEY and CDR2 SMNVEV (reference sequence). This CDR3 has 15 residues. In nucleotides, the CDR3 is TGTGCCAGCAGTCCGGGACTAGCGGGAGACCGGGAGCTGTTTTTT. Its translation: CASSPGLAGDRELFF.

The chain is built from TRBV6-4 and TRBJ1-1, with D possibly matching TRBD1 (5 bases). The V end was cut by 3 bases, the J end by 10 bases, with 18 bases between. The germline V gene has CDR1 MRHNA and CDR2 SNTAGT. This CDR3 spans 14 amino acids. The CDR3 loop is CASSDKKSPRAAFF. CDR3 DNA: TGTGCCAGCAGTGATAAGAAGTCGCCCAGGGCAGCTTTCTTT.

This CDR3 reads CSVLGLAGEWQYF. The CDR3 coding sequence is TGCAGCGTGCTAGGACTAGCGGGGGAATGGCAGTACTTC. The V and J genes are TRBV29-1 and TRBJ2-7, with 13 bases matching TRBD2. V lost 6 bases and J lost 9; bases outside the gene matches: 8. Per the germline V gene, CDR1 is SQVTM and CDR2 is ANQGSEA. The length of the CDR3 is 13 residues.

The chain joins TRBV6-1 to TRBJ1-5; 7 bases align to TRBD1. The V segment lost 2 bases and the J segment 5 bases; nucleotides outside the gene matches: 6. The CDR3 is 15 amino acids. From germline, CDR1 is MNHNS and CDR2 SASEGT. The CDR3 loop reads CASSEPDRSYQPQHF. CDR3 DNA: TGTGCCAGCAGTGAACCGGACAGGTCCTATCAGCCCCAGCATTTT.

V usage is TRBV3-1 (or the pseudogene TRBV3-2) and J usage is TRBJ1-5; D gene uncertain. Germline CDR1 is LGHDT and CDR2 is YNNKEL (reference sequence). The V end was cut by 1 base, the J end by 4 bases, with 11 bases between. This CDR3 contains 15 residues. The CDR3 nucleotides are TGTGCCAGCAGCCAAGCGGCGGGGAATAATCAGCCCCAGCATTTT. Its translation: CASSQAAGNNQPQHF.

This rearrangement joins TRBV5-1 to TRBJ1-1; 8 nucleotides line up with TRBD1. Looked up from germline, CDR1 is SGHRS and CDR2 is YFSETQ. The CDR3 loop spans 14 amino acids. The ends lost 3 bases at V and 4 bases at J; junction bases unmatched: 5. The CDR3 nucleotides read TGCGCCAGCAGCTCGGACAGGGATGGCACTGAAGCTTTCTTT. Translating gives CASSSDRDGTEAFF.

The chain recombines TRBV5-1 with TRBJ2-2; no clear D gene. V dropped 3 bases and J dropped 5 bases, with 11 bases sitting between them. CDR3 length equals 14 residues. The germline V gene has CDR1 SGHRS and CDR2 YFSETQ. DNA of the CDR3: TGCGCCAGCAGCTCCCGAACCTATACCGGGGAGCTGTTTTTT. It is translated as CASSSRTYTGELFF. Full variable domain (remainder filled in from reference TRBV5-1 and TRBJ2-2): KAGVTQTPRYLIKTRGQQVTLSCSPISGHRSVSWYQQTPGQGLQFLFEYFSETQRNKGNFPGRFSGRQFSNSRSEMNVSTLELGDSALYLCASSSRTYTGELFFGEGSRLTVL.

Here the CDR3 reads CASETLTYEQYF. CDR3 nucleotide sequence: TGTGCCAGCGAAACCCTAACCTACGAGCAGTACTTC. The gene calls are TRBV7-9 and TRBJ2-7; no clear D gene. The V end was cut by 8 bases, the J end by 2 bases, with 10 bases between. The germline CDR1 and CDR2 sequences are SEHNR and FQNEAQ (reference sequence). The CDR3 consists of 12 residues.

The chain joins TRBV5-5 to TRBJ2-2; 7 bases map to TRBD2. The CDR3 has 14 amino acids. The trim removed 4 bases at V and 2 bases at J, leaving 2 bases unmatched. CDR1 is SGHKS, CDR2 YYEKEE, per germline (reference sequence). This CDR3 is CASSPGGNTGELFF. The CDR3 DNA follows: TGTGCCAGCAGCCCGGGGGGTAACACCGGGGAGCTGTTTTTT.

J is TRBJ2-5 and V is TRBV7-2; D uncertain. The length of the CDR3 is 11 residues. Germline-derived CDR1 and CDR2 are SGHTA and FQGNSA. V was pared by 5 bases and J by 1 base, with 2 bases between. DNA for the CDR3: TGTGCCAGCAGCCTCCAAGAGACCCAGTACTTC. Encoded protein: CASSLQETQYF. Looking up the rest from reference TRBV7-2 and TRBJ2-5 gives the full variable domain: GAGVSQSPSNKVTEKGKDVELRCDPISGHTALYWYRQSLGQGLEFLIYFQGNSAPDKSGLPSDRFSAERTGGSVSTLTIQRTQQEDSAVYLCASSLQETQYFGPGTRLLVL.

CDR3 sequence: CASSAHLRSGANVLTF. As DNA, the CDR3 is TGTGCCAGCAGCGCGCATCTGCGCTCTGGGGCCAACGTCCTGACTTTC. The chain joins TRBV7-9 to TRBJ2-6; D gene unclear. In germline, CDR1 is SEHNR, CDR2 FQNEAQ (reference sequence). V lost 5 bases to trimming and J lost 0 bases, with 11 bases between them. The CDR3 covers 16 residues.

This rearrangement joins TRBV3-1 (or the pseudogene TRBV3-2) to TRBJ2-4; 9 nucleotides align to TRBD2. Germline V gene lookup returns CDR1 LGHDT and CDR2 YNNKEL (reference sequence). The V gene end was trimmed by 2 bases and the J gene end by 12 bases; junction bases not matched to a gene: 5. The CDR3 loop spans 13 amino acids. In DNA form, the CDR3 reads TGTGCCAGCAGCCAATGGGTAGCGGGGGCTCAGTACTTC. This sequence encodes CASSQWVAGAQYF.

This clone was recorded many times. Here the CDR3 DNA reads TGTGCCAGCAGCTTAGCGGGATTCAGGGAAAGTGAGCAGTTCTTC. This sequence encodes CASSLAGFRESEQFF. The gene calls are TRBV7-9 and TRBJ2-1; D is perhaps TRBD1 (5 bases). The germline V and J ends were trimmed by 0 bases and 9 bases, with 15 bases remaining between them. CDR3 size: 15 residues. Per germline, CDR1 SEHNR and CDR2 FQNEAQ (reference sequence).

The DNA for the CDR3 is TGTGCCAGCTGGGGGGGCACAACCTTGAACACTGAAGCTTTCTTT. Protein: CASWGGTTLNTEAFF. The rearrangement joins TRBV5-4 to TRBJ1-1, with D perhaps matching TRBD1 (6 bases). The CDR3 has 15 residues. Germline values: CDR1 SGHNT, CDR2 YYREEE (reference sequence). Between the trimmed V and J ends, which lost 7 bases and 0 bases, there was a span of 16 bases.

The V and J genes are TRBV6-2 or TRBV6-3 and TRBJ2-3; maybe TRBD1 (6 bases). CDR3 length: 16 residues. V dropped 2 bases and J dropped 0 bases, with 12 bases sitting between them. CDR1 is MNHEY, CDR2 SVGEGT, per germline. The chain's CDR3 is CASSYGPGTSTDTQYF. CDR3 bases: TGTGCCAGCAGTTACGGGCCCGGGACAAGCACAGATACGCAGTATTTT.

The rearrangement links TRBV7-9 to TRBJ2-2; no clear D. Looked up from germline, CDR1 is SEHNR and CDR2 is FQNEAQ (reference sequence). The CDR3 extends over 14 amino acids. V shed 5 bases and J shed 1 base, with 8 bases lying between them. CDR3 loop: CASSVTGNTGELFF. The CDR3 nucleotides are TGTGCCAGCAGCGTTACGGGGAACACCGGGGAGCTGTTTTTT.

The chain links TRBV7-3 to TRBJ2-2; D perhaps matches TRBD2 (6 bases). The CDR3 is 13 residues long. CDR1 and CDR2 from the germline V gene are SGHTA and FQGTGA. V gave up 2 bases and J gave up 8 bases, with 9 bases separating them. CDR3 sequence reads: CASSLSLAGELFF. CDR3 sequence (DNA): TGTGCCAGCAGCTTATCCCTAGCGGGGGAGCTGTTTTTT. The full variable domain, completed using reference TRBV7-3 and TRBJ2-2, is GAGVSQTPSNKVTEKGKYVELRCDPISGHTALYWYRQSLGQGPEFLIYFQGTGAADDSGLPNDRFFAVRPEGSVSTLKIQRTERGDSAVYLCASSLSLAGELFFGEGSRLTVL.

The CDR3 sequence is CAISEQGDYGYTF. CDR3 sequence (DNA): TGTGCCATCAGTGAGCAGGGGGACTATGGCTACACCTTC. The V call is TRBV10-3, the J call TRBJ1-2, with 7 bases aligning to TRBD1. Per germline, CDR1 ENHRY and CDR2 SYGVKD. CDR3 size: 13 residues. V was clipped by 2 bases and J by 3 bases; unmatched bases: 0.

The V and J genes are TRBV3-1 (or the pseudogene TRBV3-2) and TRBJ2-1, with D perhaps matching TRBD2 (6 bases). The germline V gene has CDR1 LGHDT and CDR2 YNNKEL (reference sequence). Trimming stripped 3 bases from V and 0 bases from J, with 9 bases between. This CDR3 has 15 residues. CDR3 sequence reads: CASSQVGSSYNEQFF. The DNA of the CDR3 is TGTGCCAGCAGCCAGGTCGGGAGCTCCTACAATGAGCAGTTCTTC.

The chain links TRBV5-6 to TRBJ1-1; D call uncertain. Trimming removed 2 bases from V and 1 base from J, with 9 bases in between. CDR3 length equals 14 residues. Germline CDR1 reads SGHDT; CDR2 reads YYEEEE. CDR3 in DNA: TGTGCCAGCAGCTTATCATCCGGGAACACTGAAGCTTTCTTT. Its translation: CASSLSSGNTEAFF.

CDR3 amino acids: CASSKDSFRTGELFF. CDR3 in DNA: TGCGCCAGCAGCAAGGACAGTTTTCGCACCGGGGAGCTGTTTTTT. This chain uses TRBV5-1 with TRBJ2-2, with TRBD1 as a possible D gene (6 bases). This CDR3 has 15 residues. The V end was cut by 4 bases, the J end by 4 bases, with 14 bases between. Germline lookup yields CDR1 SGHRS and CDR2 YFSETQ.

The chain employs TRBV5-1 and TRBJ2-7; 10 bases are shared with TRBD2. CDR3 length: 15 residues. Germline CDR1 is SGHRS and CDR2 is YFSETQ. Trimming removed 4 bases from V and 4 bases from J; junction bases left unmatched: 8. CDR3: CASSPTQAGGYEQYF. In nucleotides, the CDR3 is TGCGCCAGCAGCCCGACGCAAGCGGGAGGGTACGAGCAGTACTTC.